The entry that follows covers one T cell receptor beta chain sequence. Its target is not known. Method: immunoSEQ multiplex PCR; TCRdb's copy keeps in-frame clones and lacks some. The data show around 52,000 clones, 83% seen once. CDR3 length equals 15 residues. Germline V gene sequence: CDR1 SGHRS, CDR2 YFSETQ. Deletions cut 2 bases from V and 4 bases from J, with 15 bases between. The data derive from a study of OX40 agonist ivuxolimab in advanced cancers. Overall study context: Patients were dosed with the agonistic anti-OX40 (CD134) antibody ivuxolimab. Three patients got partial responses; one had hepatocellular carcinoma and two had cutaneous melanoma.

Study results and caveats: Normalized T-cell clonal expansion was also low in some nonresponders. The expanded peripheral T cells' antigen specificity was not determined.

The chain joins TRBV5-1 to TRBJ1-1; D gene unclear. The clonotype was recovered from an adult with an advanced solid tumor such as melanoma, head and neck, liver or kidney cancer. The sequencing here drew on CD4+ or CD8+ T cells sorted from blood, taken in a trial of the OX40 agonist ivuxolimab. The CDR3: CASSLQPGATTEAFF. The DNA for the CDR3 is TGCGCCAGCAGCTTACAACCGGGCGCCACCACTGAAGCTTTCTTT.